The 19 T cell receptor beta chains below all came from one sample that was sequenced in a study of OX40 agonist ivuxolimab in advanced cancers. The assay was immunoSEQ multiplex PCR, and TCRdb's table has in-frame clones only and misses some. Among 98,000 or so clones listed, 80% to 90% were seen once. Sequencing used CD4+ or CD8+ T cells sorted from blood, obtained in a trial of the OX40 agonist ivuxolimab. All receptors derive from an adult with an advanced solid tumor such as melanoma, head and neck, liver or kidney cancer.

This clone was observed once. The CDR3 DNA reads TGTGCCAGCAGCGTGAACACCGGGGAGCTGTTTTTT. As protein: CASSVNTGELFF. This chain uses TRBV9 with TRBJ2-2; no definite D call. Trimming removed 2 bases from V and 1 base from J, with 0 bases in between. The CDR3 covers 12 residues. Germline CDR1 reads SGDLS; CDR2 reads YYNGEE.

The gene calls are TRBV19 and TRBJ2-3; the D gene is possibly TRBD2 (5 bases). CDR1 is LNHDA, CDR2 SQIVND, per germline (reference sequence). The ends were cut back, 2 bases at V and 6 bases at J, with 12 bases in the middle. CDR3 length: 14 amino acids. The DNA of the CDR3 is TGTGCCAGTAGTATATCACGAGGAGGCGATACGCAGTATTTT. Translated: CASSISRGGDTQYF. Full variable domain (rest looked up from reference TRBV19 and TRBJ2-3): DGGITQSPKYLFRKEGQNVTLSCEQNLNHDAMYWYRQDPGQGLRLIYYSQIVNDFQKGDIAEGYSVSREKKESFPLTVTSAQKNPTAFYLCASSISRGGDTQYFGPGTRLTVL.

The DNA of the CDR3 is TGTGCCAGCCGACAGCAAGAGAGGGGCTACACCTTC. Its translation is CASRQQERGYTF. The chain uses TRBV6-5 and TRBJ1-2; weak D call: TRBD1 (5 bases). V was pared by 8 bases and J by 8 bases, with 15 bases between. CDR3 length: 12 residues. Germline CDR1 MNHEY, CDR2 SVGAGI.

The J gene is TRBJ1-3, the V gene TRBV11-2; no definite D call. This CDR3 spans 14 amino acids. Germline CDR1 is SGHAT and CDR2 is FQNNGV. Trimming left V 5 bases short and J 6 bases short, with 14 bases between. CDR3 sequence (DNA): TGTGCCAGCAGCCCCCCCGGACTCAAAAACACCATATATTTT. Translated, it gives CASSPPGLKNTIYF.

V usage is TRBV7-9 and J usage is TRBJ2-3; possible D gene TRBD1, 6 bases. Per germline, CDR1 SEHNR and CDR2 FQNEAQ (reference sequence). Between the trimmed V and J ends, which lost 3 bases and 1 base, there was a span of 11 bases. The CDR3 contains 15 residues. CDR3 loop: CASSFNRVGTDTQYF. The CDR3 DNA follows: TGTGCCAGCAGCTTTAACAGGGTGGGCACAGATACGCAGTATTTT.

The genes are TRBV28 and TRBJ2-7; no clear D. The CDR3 totals 14 residues. Germline V gene sequence: CDR1 MDHEN, CDR2 SYDVKM. Between the trimmed V and J ends, which lost 5 bases and 2 bases, there was a span of 13 bases. CDR3 in amino acids: CASSPPVVAYEQYF. In DNA form, the CDR3 reads TGTGCCAGCAGTCCCCCCGTTGTCGCCTACGAGCAGTACTTC.

The chain employs TRBV5-4 and TRBJ2-4; D is tentatively TRBD1 or TRBD2 (6 bases each). This CDR3 is 16 amino acids long. CDR1 and CDR2 from the germline V gene are SGHNT and YYREEE (reference sequence). The ends were cut back, 4 bases at V and 1 base at J, with 15 bases in the middle. This CDR3 reads CASSPRGGSAKNIQYF. CDR3 bases: TGTGCCAGCAGCCCCCGAGGGGGGTCGGCCAAAAACATTCAGTACTTC.

This clone was counted a single time. The chain carries TRBV6-5 and TRBJ1-2; D unclear. The V end lost 6 bases, the J end lost 8 bases, and 16 bases lay between the germline ends. Germline values: CDR1 MNHEY, CDR2 SVGAGI. CDR3 length: 13 amino acids. CDR3 nucleotides: TGTGCCAGCAGACCGGATCTCCGGGCCGGCTACACCTTC. It encodes CASRPDLRAGYTF.

V and J are TRBV30 and TRBJ1-2; 9 nucleotides align to TRBD1. The germline CDR1 and CDR2 sequences are GTSNPN and SVGIG (reference sequence). J lost 5 bases, V lost 2 bases, and 18 bases had no gene match. The CDR3 loop spans 18 amino acids. CDR3 DNA sequence: TGTGCCTGGAGTAATGTCCGGGACAGGGTAAGAGGAGGGTATGGCTACACCTTC. The encoded protein is CAWSNVRDRVRGGYGYTF.

J is TRBJ1-1 and V is TRBV18; no firm D call. The germline V gene has CDR1 KGHSH and CDR2 LQKENI. The CDR3 covers 13 residues. V was shortened by 3 bases and J by 3 bases, with 8 bases between the two germline ends. The CDR3 reads CASSPLRDTEAFF. Here the CDR3 DNA reads TGTGCCAGCTCACCTCTACGGGACACTGAAGCTTTCTTT.

In the case of this clone: At one of its ends the junction is not consistent with the germline gene, which may arise from a read error. The J gene is TRBJ1-5, the V gene TRBV28; no clear D. The CDR3 has 12 amino acids. CDR1 is MDHEN, CDR2 SYDVKM, per germline. The CDR3 sequence: CASSYSDQPQHF. The CDR3 DNA follows: TGTGCCAGCAGTTATAGCGATCAGCCCCAGCATTTT. The full variable domain, rest sourced from reference TRBV28 and TRBJ1-5, is DVKVTQSSRYLVKRTGEKVFLECVQDMDHENMFWYRQDPGLGLRLIYFSYDVKMKEKGDIPEGYSVSREKKERFSLILESASTNQTSMYLCASSYSDQPQHFGDGTRLSIL.

J is TRBJ2-5 and V is TRBV2; D is undetermined. Looked up from germline, CDR1 is SNHLY and CDR2 is FYNNEI. Trimming took off 6 bases at V and 5 bases at J, with 19 bases between the two ends. The CDR3 runs to 15 residues. This CDR3 reads CASSQVGSAGETQYF. The CDR3 bases are TGTGCCAGCAGCCAGGTGGGGTCCGCCGGGGAGACCCAGTACTTC.

V is TRBV5-8 and J is TRBJ1-4; D gene unclear. The V gene's germline CDR1 is SGHTS and CDR2 YDEGEE. The CDR3 is made up of 15 amino acids. The V end lost 1 base, the J end lost 8 bases, and 15 bases lay between the germline ends. CDR3: CASSLLSAGGEKLFF. CDR3 DNA: TGTGCCAGCAGCTTGTTATCGGCAGGAGGGGAAAAACTGTTTTTT.

The chain uses TRBV28 and TRBJ2-5; either TRBD1 or TRBD2 may supply D (5 bases each). The CDR3 runs to 14 residues. The germline gives CDR1 MDHEN, CDR2 SYDVKM. Deletions cut 5 bases from V and 5 bases from J, with 15 bases between. CDR3 in amino acids: CASSAGDPRETQYF. In DNA, the CDR3 is TGTGCCAGCAGTGCCGGGGACCCGCGGGAGACCCAGTACTTC.

The V gene is TRBV5-1, the J gene TRBJ2-1; 9 bases are shared with TRBD2. CDR3 length equals 18 residues. CDR1 and CDR2 (germline): SGHRS, YFSETQ. Trimming took 2 bases from V and 1 from J; bases not matched to a gene: 10. The CDR3 nucleotides are TGCGCCAGCAGCTTCTCTCCTAGCGGGGCCCTTTCCTACAATGAGCAGTTCTTC. Encoded protein: CASSFSPSGALSYNEQFF.

This chain joins TRBV27 and TRBJ2-1; D possibly uses TRBD1 or TRBD2 (5 bases each). Germline V gene data show CDR1 as MNHEY and CDR2 as SMNVEV (reference sequence). V was cut by 6 bases and J by 2 bases, with 11 bases left in between. CDR3 size: 14 residues. The CDR3, as DNA: TGTGCCAGCAGGAGGGACCCCGCCTACAATGAGCAGTTCTTC. As protein: CASRRDPAYNEQFF.

The V and J genes are TRBV25-1 and TRBJ1-1; D unresolved. V shed 3 bases and J shed 10 bases, with 27 bases lying between them. CDR3 length equals 17 residues. Germline V lookup: CDR1 MGHDK, CDR2 SYGVNS. Here the CDR3 reads CASSDPAPALALDGAFF. Here the CDR3 DNA reads TGTGCCAGCAGTGATCCCGCGCCCGCCTTGGCCTTAGATGGAGCTTTCTTT.

The V gene is TRBV11-2, the J gene TRBJ2-7, with a tentative D call TRBD2 (6 bases). CDR3 length: 16 amino acids. CDR1 SGHAT and CDR2 FQNNGV come from the germline V gene. Trimming took 6 bases from V and 4 from J, leaving 22 bases between them. The CDR3, as DNA: TGTGCCAGCAGTCTAGGCCGGGGGAGGAAGGAATACGAGCAGTACGTC. Translated, it gives CASSLGRGRKEYEQYV.

The chain uses TRBV30 and TRBJ1-3; D is ambiguous. The V gene lost 4 bases and the J gene lost 4 bases, with 5 bases spanning the gap. CDR1 and CDR2 from the germline V gene are GTSNPN and SVGIG (reference sequence). The length of the CDR3 is 11 residues. The CDR3 DNA is TGTGCCTGGACTAGGGGAAACACCATATATTTT. This gives the protein CAWTRGNTIYF.